These 31 T cell receptor beta chains were sequenced from one sample in a study of CD8 T cells in ankylosing spondylitis (dated by TCRdb to 2016 to 2017). The full study reports these points: A TCR beta motif of several highly homologous amino acid variants appeared characteristic of blood from ankylosing spondylitis patients.

Libraries came from 5' RACE. Sequencing took place on an Illumina HiSeq 2500. TCRdb applied fastp at Q25 and MiXCR to the public reads, then kept only in-frame beta chains. CDR3 protein sequences are deduplicated, and each keeps its most common genes and DNA. Present in this sample are about 440,000 distinct CDR3 sequences, 15% to 20% of which were seen just once. Jointly, the top ten make up 1% of the sample. Antigen specificity for these receptors is unknown. Source material: blood, either unsorted or a sorted T cell fraction (not recorded which). The receptors originated from a male donor with ankylosing spondylitis.

This clonotype was observed a few times. The chain joins TRBV28 to TRBJ2-7; 8 positions match TRBD2. This CDR3 spans 16 amino acids. Trimming at V came to 4 bases and at J to 1 base, leaving 9 bases not matched to a gene. From germline, CDR1 is MDHEN and CDR2 SYDVKM. CDR3 amino acids: CASSSPRGDLSYEQYF. For the CDR3, the DNA is TGTGCCAGCAGTTCGCCGCGGGGGGACTTATCCTACGAGCAGTACTTC.

The DNA of the CDR3 is TGTGCCAGCAGTTACAGTGGGGGGTTTAGTGGCGGGGAGCTGTTTTTT. It translates to CASSYSGGFSGGELFF. The genes are TRBV6-5 and TRBJ2-2; possibly TRBD2 for D (6 bases). The germline V gene encodes CDR1 MNHEY and CDR2 SVGAGI. The CDR3 has 16 residues. V dropped 2 bases and J dropped 7 bases, with 17 bases sitting between them.

The chain uses TRBV2 and TRBJ2-1; no reliable D call. CDR1 is SNHLY, CDR2 FYNNEI, per germline. The CDR3 totals 15 residues. V was clipped by 3 bases and J by 4 bases, with 13 bases between them. CDR3 nucleotide sequence: TGTGCCAGCAGTGAGTTAGGTTTTTCGTACAATGAGCAGTTCTTC. This sequence encodes CASSELGFSYNEQFF.

V usage is TRBV6-1 and J usage is TRBJ1-6, with 8 positions matching TRBD1. Trimming cost V 0 bases and J 10 bases; bases outside gene matches: 8. CDR1 is MNHNS, CDR2 SASEGT, per germline. CDR3 length: 16 residues. CDR3 coding DNA: TGTGCCAGCAGTGAAGCTCCCGACAGGGGTGAGTCACCCCTCCACTTT. Residues: CASSEAPDRGESPLHF.

This clonotype turned up a few times. The rearrangement links TRBV4-1 to TRBJ1-1; D gene ambiguous. Germline assignment: CDR1 MGHRA and CDR2 YSYEKL. This CDR3 has 15 amino acids. V was pared by 5 bases and J by 0 bases, with 13 bases between. The CDR3 nucleotides are TGCGCCAGCAGCGGACGGACGAAGATGAACACTGAAGCTTTCTTT. Translated: CASSGRTKMNTEAFF.

The CDR3 loop is CSASPGQGTSSPLHF. For the CDR3, the DNA is TGCAGTGCTAGCCCCGGACAGGGGACGAGTTCACCCCTCCACTTT. The V call is TRBV20-1, the J call TRBJ1-6; 9 nucleotides agree with TRBD1. This CDR3 spans 15 amino acids. Germline values: CDR1 DFQATT, CDR2 SNEGSKA (reference sequence). The V gene end was trimmed by 3 bases and the J gene end by 9 bases; junction bases not matched to a gene: 9.

This clonotype showed up many times. The genes are TRBV3-1 and TRBJ2-1; 10 positions agree with TRBD2. Germline V gene data show CDR1 as LGHDT and CDR2 as YNNKEL (reference sequence). The CDR3 sequence is 17 residues long. The V segment lost 6 bases and the J segment 0 bases; nucleotides outside the gene matches: 8. The CDR3 protein is CASRPGLADSSYNEQFF. The CDR3 nucleotides read TGTGCCAGCAGACCCGGACTAGCGGATAGCTCCTACAATGAGCAGTTCTTC.

The CDR3 sequence: CASSLVSRDRVSGNTIYF. The DNA of the CDR3 is TGCGCCAGCAGCTTGGTCTCCCGGGACAGGGTCTCTGGAAACACCATATATTTT. The rearrangement uses TRBV5-1 and TRBJ1-3; 9 bases match TRBD1. This CDR3 has 18 residues. Looked up from germline, CDR1 is SGHRS and CDR2 is YFSETQ. The trim removed 0 bases at V and 0 bases at J, leaving 7 bases unmatched.

There are a few counts of this clonotype. The gene calls are TRBV7-2 and TRBJ2-1; TRBD1 matches at 9 bases. V trimming: 4 bases; J trimming: 3 bases; junction bases outside the gene matches: 4. This CDR3 region has 15 residues. The germline V gene encodes CDR1 SGHTA and CDR2 FQGNSA. The CDR3: CASSSGGQGYNEQFF. The CDR3 nucleotides are TGTGCCAGCAGCTCAGGGGGACAGGGCTACAATGAGCAGTTCTTC.

This clonotype has at least ten counts. The chain combines TRBV4-3 with TRBJ2-1; the D is unclear. The germline V gene has CDR1 LGHNA and CDR2 YSLEER. CDR3 length: 18 residues. The V end was cut by 0 bases, the J end by 4 bases, with 19 bases between. CDR3 amino acids: CASSQELGQPTPYNEQFF. CDR3 nucleotides: TGCGCCAGCAGCCAAGAACTGGGCCAGCCAACCCCGTACAATGAGCAGTTCTTC.

This clonotype was seen ten or more times. V gene TRBV6-1 combines with J gene TRBJ2-1; 8 bases agree with TRBD1. CDR1 and CDR2 from the germline V gene are MNHNS and SASEGT. This CDR3 comprises 14 residues. The trim removed 4 bases at V and 4 bases at J, leaving 3 bases unmatched. This chain's CDR3 is CASSGTGSYNEQFF. In nucleotides, the CDR3 is TGTGCCAGCAGTGGGACAGGGTCTTACAATGAGCAGTTCTTC.

The chain has TRBV6-1 and TRBJ1-5, with 8 nucleotides matching TRBD1. The CDR3 spans 13 residues. V lost 5 bases and J lost 7; bases outside the gene matches: 4. From germline, CDR1 is MNHNS and CDR2 SASEGT. This CDR3 is CASSTQGGQPQHF. For the CDR3, the DNA is TGTGCCAGCAGTACACAGGGGGGACAGCCCCAGCATTTT.

This clonotype occurred a few times. The chain recombines TRBV3-1 with TRBJ2-3, with no clear D. Trimming cost V 4 bases and J 6 bases, with 23 bases left between them. The CDR3 runs 17 residues. Germline V gene sequence: CDR1 LGHDT, CDR2 YNNKEL (reference sequence). CDR3 coding DNA: TGTGCCAGCAGCCCCCCCCGGGCCTCCCCGGATGAGGATACGCAGTATTTT. Its protein product is CASSPPRASPDEDTQYF.

This clonotype occurred a few times. The V gene is TRBV7-3, the J gene TRBJ2-5, with 11 bases fitting TRBD2. The trim removed 2 bases at V and 7 bases at J, leaving 3 bases unmatched. Germline CDR1 reads SGHTA; CDR2 reads FQGTGA. CDR3 length: 14 amino acids. The CDR3, as DNA: TGTGCCAGCAGCTTAGGAGGGACTAGCGGGACCCAGTACTTC. This gives the protein CASSLGGTSGTQYF.

The chain combines TRBV7-9 with TRBJ2-1; D is undetermined. This CDR3 spans 13 amino acids. Trimming removed 0 bases at V and 4 bases at J, with 4 bases between. CDR1 is SEHNR and CDR2 is FQNEAQ in the germline V gene (reference sequence). The CDR3 DNA sequence: TGTGCCAGCAGCTTAGCGGCTTACAATGAGCAGTTCTTC. Translation gives CASSLAAYNEQFF.

There are a few counts of this clonotype. The chain carries TRBV20-1 and TRBJ2-7, with no clear D. Trimming removed 4 bases at V and 0 bases at J, with 13 bases between. Germline CDR1 DFQATT, CDR2 SNEGSKA (reference sequence). The CDR3 has 14 amino acids. CDR3 amino acids: CSAKIRTGSYEQYF. CDR3 coding DNA: TGCAGTGCTAAAATTCGGACCGGCTCCTACGAGCAGTACTTC.

The V and J genes are TRBV5-1 and TRBJ2-1; D gene unclear. The CDR3 has 12 amino acids. CDR1 SGHRS and CDR2 YFSETQ come from the germline V gene. Between the trimmed V and J ends, which lost 4 bases and 10 bases, there was a span of 12 bases. For the CDR3, the DNA is TGCGCCAGCAGCCAAAAAGGGTTAGAGCAGTTCTTC. It translates to CASSQKGLEQFF.

This clonotype appeared a few times. The chain couples TRBV4-2 to TRBJ2-7; 9 nucleotides match TRBD2. The CDR3 totals 16 residues. Germline V gives CDR1 LGHNA, CDR2 YNFKEQ. J lost 4 bases, V lost 0 bases, and 7 bases had no gene match. CDR3 nucleotide sequence: TGTGCCAGCAGCCAAGATAACGCTAGCGGGAAATACGAGCAGTACTTC. This sequence encodes CASSQDNASGKYEQYF.

The chain joins TRBV29-1 to TRBJ2-7, with 7 bases lining up with TRBD1. V dropped 3 bases and J dropped 0; count of bases not matched to a gene: 8. Per germline, CDR1 SQVTM and CDR2 ANQGSEA. This CDR3 spans 15 amino acids. The CDR3 loop is CSVEALTGSSYEQYF. In DNA form, the CDR3 reads TGCAGCGTTGAGGCCTTGACAGGGAGCTCCTACGAGCAGTACTTC.

In this sample, this clonotype turned up a few times. The J gene is TRBJ1-2, the V gene TRBV5-1; no firm D call. The CDR3 extends over 14 amino acids. Per the germline V gene, CDR1 is SGHRS and CDR2 is YFSETQ. V was pared by 4 bases and J by 0 bases, with 10 bases between. The CDR3 sequence: CASSMDGSNYGYTF. For the CDR3, the DNA is TGCGCCAGCAGCATGGACGGTTCTAACTATGGCTACACCTTC.

V usage is TRBV20-1 and J usage is TRBJ2-3; a possible D gene is TRBD2 (6 bases). Germline V gene lookup returns CDR1 DFQATT and CDR2 SNEGSKA (reference sequence). This CDR3 spans 14 amino acids. Trimming cost V 3 bases and J 1 base, with 11 bases left between them. CDR3 amino acids: CSARASSGTDTQYF. CDR3 DNA sequence: TGCAGTGCTAGGGCTTCTAGCGGCACAGATACGCAGTATTTT.

The genes are TRBV7-2 and TRBJ1-4; D is unresolved. The CDR3 covers 17 residues. The germline V gene encodes CDR1 SGHTA and CDR2 FQGNSA. V shed 3 bases and J shed 7 bases, with 21 bases lying between them. CDR3 region: CASSLNTGGVAGEKLFF. CDR3 coding DNA: TGTGCCAGCAGCTTGAACACGGGAGGTGTAGCTGGTGAAAAACTGTTTTTT.

This rearrangement joins TRBV5-1 to TRBJ2-1; tentatively, D is TRBD2 (6 bases). The germline CDR1 and CDR2 sequences are SGHRS and YFSETQ. This CDR3 spans 16 amino acids. Trimming stripped 4 bases from V and 4 bases from J, with 18 bases between. The DNA of the CDR3 is TGCGCCAGCAGCATTAGCGGAGGAGCTAGGTACAATGAGCAGTTCTTC. This encodes CASSISGGARYNEQFF.

This clonotype turned up a few times. This chain connects TRBV5-1 to TRBJ2-5, with D maybe TRBD2 (5 bases). In germline, CDR1 is SGHRS, CDR2 YFSETQ. V lost 4 bases, J lost 0 bases, and 13 bases lay in between. CDR3 length: 15 residues. In DNA form, the CDR3 reads TGCGCCAGCAGCAAGCCAACGGGGTACCAAGAGACCCAGTACTTC. The encoded protein is CASSKPTGYQETQYF.

The table lists this clonotype with a few counts. The chain uses TRBV3-1 and TRBJ1-2, with D unresolved. CDR3 size: 13 residues. Deletions cut 5 bases from V and 7 bases from J, with 14 bases between. Germline V gene sequence: CDR1 LGHDT, CDR2 YNNKEL (reference sequence). CDR3 residues: CASSDGIWVGYTF. In DNA, the CDR3 is TGTGCCAGCAGCGATGGGATTTGGGTTGGCTACACCTTC.

This clonotype has only a few counts. J is TRBJ1-2 and V is TRBV6-2 or TRBV6-3; D is ambiguous. CDR3 length: 14 amino acids. CDR1 is MNHEY and CDR2 is SVGEGT in the germline V gene. The V end lost 2 bases, the J end lost 4 bases, and 11 bases lay between the germline ends. Here the CDR3 reads CASSYGPSGYGYTF. CDR3 DNA sequence: TGTGCCAGCAGTTACGGGCCGAGCGGCTATGGCTACACCTTC.

This clonotype was found a few times. The V call is TRBV5-1, the J call TRBJ2-3; no clear D. The CDR3 is made up of 12 amino acids. The V end was cut by 0 bases, the J end by 6 bases, with 5 bases between. Germline loops: CDR1 SGHRS, CDR2 YFSETQ. CDR3 region: CASSLGRDTQYF. CDR3 nucleotides: TGCGCCAGCAGCTTGGGTCGGGATACGCAGTATTTT.

This clonotype was seen many times. This chain links TRBV7-6 with TRBJ2-7; D is undetermined. The V gene lost 10 bases and the J gene lost 2 bases, with 12 bases spanning the gap. The CDR3 runs to 12 residues. CDR1 and CDR2 (germline): SGHVS, FNYEAQ. For the CDR3, the DNA is TGTGCCACCTCCGACGTTACCTACGAGCAGTACTTC. Encoded protein: CATSDVTYEQYF. The variable domain in full, with the rest retrieved from reference TRBV7-6 and TRBJ2-7, is GAGVSQSPRYKVTKRGQDVALRCDPISGHVSLYWYRQALGQGPEFLTYFNYEAQQDKSGLPNDRFSAERPEGSISTLTIQRTEQRDSAMYRCATSDVTYEQYFGPGTRLTVT.

This clonotype came up many times. The chain combines TRBV3-1 with TRBJ1-1, with 8 bases that match TRBD1. The J segment lost 4 bases and the V segment lost 8 bases, leaving 6 bases of the junction unmatched. The CDR3 covers 13 residues. Per germline, CDR1 LGHDT and CDR2 YNNKEL (reference sequence). The CDR3 spells CASSKQGGTEAFF. Here the CDR3 DNA reads TGTGCCAGCTCCAAACAGGGGGGCACTGAAGCTTTCTTT.

The chain carries TRBV7-8 and TRBJ2-7; D might be TRBD1 or TRBD2, each matching 6 bases. CDR3 length equals 15 residues. The ends were cut back, 3 bases at V and 2 bases at J, with 14 bases in the middle. CDR1 and CDR2 (germline): SGHVS, FQNEAQ. The CDR3 nucleotides read TGTGCCAGCAGCTTCAGGGGAGGAGGGCCCTACGAGCAGTACTTC. Amino acid sequence: CASSFRGGGPYEQYF.

This clonotype was counted a few times. The V call is TRBV5-1, the J call TRBJ2-2, with no clear D. Trimming shortened V by 4 bases and J by 4 bases, and 17 bases separated the two germline ends. The germline CDR1 and CDR2 sequences are SGHRS and YFSETQ. CDR3 length: 16 residues. The CDR3 reads CASSPRPGKFTGELFF. Here the CDR3 DNA reads TGCGCCAGCAGCCCTCGACCTGGAAAGTTCACCGGGGAGCTGTTTTTT. The full variable domain, completed using reference TRBV5-1 and TRBJ2-2, is KAGVTQTPRYLIKTRGQQVTLSCSPISGHRSVSWYQQTPGQGLQFLFEYFSETQRNKGNFPGRFSGRQFSNSRSEMNVSTLELGDSALYLCASSPRPGKFTGELFFGEGSRLTVL.